These 16 T cell receptor beta chains originate from one sample sequenced in a study of OX40 agonist ivuxolimab in advanced cancers. Here immunoSEQ multiplex PCR was the method, and the copy in TCRdb shows in-frame clones only, minus some. The data contain about 63,000 clones, about three quarters of them singletons. The sequencing here drew on CD4+ or CD8+ T cells sorted from blood, taken in a trial of the OX40 agonist ivuxolimab. The receptors originated from an adult with an advanced solid tumor such as melanoma, head and neck, liver or kidney cancer.

The gene calls are TRBV27 and TRBJ2-7; D gene unclear. The CDR3 contains 15 residues. The germline V and J ends were trimmed by 2 bases and 0 bases, with 11 bases remaining between them. Germline V gene lookup returns CDR1 MNHEY and CDR2 SMNVEV (reference sequence). CDR3 DNA: TGTGCCAGCAGTTTAAAGGGCCTCCTCTCCTACGAGCAGTACTTC. Encoded protein: CASSLKGLLSYEQYF.

The chain carries TRBV6-5 and TRBJ2-5; D is uncertain. V lost 6 bases and J 2 bases, leaving 16 bases between the germline ends. The CDR3 is 15 amino acids. The germline gives CDR1 MNHEY, CDR2 SVGAGI. The CDR3: CASSLGGGFQETQYF. As DNA, the CDR3 is TGTGCCAGCAGCCTGGGTGGTGGATTTCAAGAGACCCAGTACTTC.

The chain carries TRBV6-5 and TRBJ2-6; D may be TRBD1 (5 bases). The germline CDR1 and CDR2 sequences are MNHEY and SVGAGI. This CDR3 is built from 13 residues. Trimming took off 6 bases at V and 6 bases at J, with 9 bases between the two ends. CDR3 amino acids: CASSQGVANVLTF. CDR3 nucleotides: TGTGCCAGCAGCCAGGGTGTGGCCAACGTCCTGACTTTC.

The chain uses TRBV13 and TRBJ2-1; unclear D gene. Trimming cost V 4 bases and J 4 bases, with 20 bases left between them. CDR3 length: 17 amino acids. CDR1 is PRHDT, CDR2 FYEKMQ, per germline (reference sequence). The CDR3 sequence: CASSSSLWGSEYNEQFF. CDR3 in DNA: TGTGCCAGCAGCTCCTCCCTCTGGGGATCGGAATACAATGAGCAGTTCTTC.

The rearrangement joins TRBV7-9 to TRBJ2-7; 9 bases map to TRBD1. The CDR3 length is 15 residues. The germline CDR1 and CDR2 sequences are SEHNR and FQNEAQ (reference sequence). Trimming cost V 5 bases and J 1 base; bases outside gene matches: 6. The CDR3 sequence is CASSLLTGGSYEQYF. Here the CDR3 DNA reads TGTGCCAGCAGCCTTTTGACAGGGGGGTCCTACGAGCAGTACTTC.

The chain is built from TRBV7-2 and TRBJ2-5; 10 positions agree with TRBD2. V lost 2 bases and J lost 4; bases outside the gene matches: 13. CDR1 and CDR2 from the germline V gene are SGHTA and FQGNSA. The CDR3 totals 18 residues. The CDR3 region has the DNA TGTGCCAGCAGCTTAAGCTTGGCTAGCGGGAGTAAGGGAGAGACCCAGTACTTC. It is translated as CASSLSLASGSKGETQYF.

A few counts support this clone. The chain employs TRBV5-1 and TRBJ2-7; TRBD2 agrees at 7 bases. The germline gives CDR1 SGHRS, CDR2 YFSETQ. CDR3 length: 15 amino acids. After removal of 4 bases from V and 4 bases from J, the junction contained 11 bases not matched to a gene. In DNA form, the CDR3 reads TGCGCCAGCAGCCCGCAGCGGGGCGCGGCGTACGAGCAGTACTTC. Translation: CASSPQRGAAYEQYF.

V and J are TRBV19 and TRBJ1-5, with TRBD1 matching over 9 bases. CDR1 is LNHDA and CDR2 is SQIVND in the germline V gene (reference sequence). This CDR3 has 15 residues. Trimming removed 7 bases from V and 4 bases from J; junction bases left unmatched: 8. The CDR3 DNA is TGTGCCAGTATACCTACAGGGGGCGGTAATCAGCCCCAGCATTTT. This encodes CASIPTGGGNQPQHF.

The rearrangement uses TRBV5-1 and TRBJ2-7; 7 nucleotides match TRBD1. Germline V CDR1 and CDR2: SGHRS, YFSETQ. V trimming: 4 bases; J trimming: 7 bases; junction bases outside the gene matches: 2. The CDR3 runs 11 residues. The CDR3 nucleotides are TGCGCCAGCAGCCGGGACAGAGAGCAGTACTTC. It codes for CASSRDREQYF.

The rearrangement links TRBV5-1 to TRBJ2-2; 8 bases map to TRBD1. In germline, CDR1 is SGHRS, CDR2 YFSETQ. The CDR3 totals 15 residues. V shed 2 bases, J shed 3 bases, and the junction held 3 bases outside the gene matches. CDR3 nucleotides: TGCGCCAGCAGCTTCCAGGGGGCCGACACCGGGGAGCTGTTTTTT. This gives the protein CASSFQGADTGELFF.

V usage is TRBV7-3 and J usage is TRBJ2-1; a possible D gene is TRBD1 (5 bases). The length of the CDR3 is 15 residues. V lost 2 bases to trimming and J lost 0 bases, with 8 bases between them. Germline lookup yields CDR1 SGHTA and CDR2 FQGTGA. The CDR3 DNA reads as TGTGCCAGCAGCTTAGACAGTAGCTCCTACAATGAGCAGTTCTTC. It is translated as CASSLDSSSYNEQFF.

The chain is built from TRBV19 and TRBJ1-5; D may be TRBD1 (6 bases). CDR1 is LNHDA, CDR2 SQIVND, per germline (reference sequence). The CDR3 runs 14 residues. The V end lost 1 base, the J end lost 4 bases, and 8 bases lay between the germline ends. Here the CDR3 reads CASSIAGDNQPQHF. CDR3 bases: TGTGCCAGTAGTATAGCAGGGGATAATCAGCCCCAGCATTTT.

The V and J genes are TRBV7-6 and TRBJ2-7; D is undetermined. The CDR3 loop spans 13 amino acids. Trimming stripped 4 bases from V and 2 bases from J, with 9 bases between. The germline V gene has CDR1 SGHVS and CDR2 FNYEAQ. CDR3 protein: CASSSGDPYEQYF. DNA for the CDR3: TGTGCCAGCAGCTCCGGAGACCCCTACGAGCAGTACTTC.

The chain links TRBV6-5 to TRBJ1-1; no clear D. Looked up from germline, CDR1 is MNHEY and CDR2 is SVGAGI. V shed 2 bases and J shed 11 bases, with 18 bases lying between them. The CDR3 consists of 14 residues. CDR3 sequence (DNA): TGTGCCAGCAGTTACGAGAGGGCGGCCCGTGGCGCTTTCTTT. Protein: CASSYERAARGAFF.

The gene calls are TRBV18 and TRBJ1-4; 8 nucleotides align to TRBD1. The V gene end was trimmed by 2 bases and the J gene end by 9 bases; junction bases not matched to a gene: 8. In germline, CDR1 is KGHSH, CDR2 LQKENI. This CDR3 has 15 residues. The DNA for the CDR3 is TGTGCCAGCTCACCAGCGACAGGGGAAACTCAAAAACTGTTTTTT. Amino acid sequence: CASSPATGETQKLFF.

The chain joins TRBV7-2 to TRBJ1-4, with TRBD1 as a possible D gene (5 bases). From germline, CDR1 is SGHTA and CDR2 FQGNSA. The CDR3 runs to 15 residues. Trimming took off 1 base at V and 4 bases at J, with 10 bases between the two ends. The CDR3 nucleotides are TGTGCCAGCAGCTTAGATCAGGGACTTAATGAAAAACTGTTTTTT. Amino acid sequence: CASSLDQGLNEKLFF.